This T cell receptor beta chain came from a study of monozygotic twins with inflammatory bowel disease. Notes on the study in general: Healthy co-twins, by inverse Simpson, had higher TCRbeta diversity than their siblings with IBD.

The authors isolated total RNA from whole blood without sorting T cells. This CDR3 comprises 15 residues. Per the germline V gene, CDR1 is SGHRS and CDR2 is YFSETQ. Each TCR library used about 3.5 ug of total RNA. TCRdb processed the 5' RACE reads again and assigns one entry to each CDR3 protein, with no DNA. Recorded for this sample: some 400,000 distinct CDR3 sequences. Points on this clonotype: Its target is not known.

The chain combines TRBV5-1 with TRBJ2-1; TCRdb returns TRBD1, unconfirmable since there is no DNA. Sequencing was done on a sample of blood. The TCR was taken from a human donor with ulcerative colitis or Crohn's disease, or a healthy co-twin of an affected twin (not recorded which). The CDR3: CASSPRDKVYNEQFF.